This TCR beta chain was found in a study of cytomegalovirus exposure and HLA in healthy donors (dated by TCRdb to the late 2010s). With respect to the entire study: An earlier analysis of roughly 610 of the donors reported around 280 Gb of sequence data and around 120 million unique TCR beta sequences obtained from 150 million to 200 million T cells. An early release that covered roughly 600 HLA-typed donors contained approximately 300 gigabases of sequencing data and tens of millions of unique TCR sequences. Among the roughly 430 genotyped donors, about 83% belonged to the genetic ancestry cluster associated with self-reported Caucasian donors. The study aimed to test whether signatures of past pathogen exposure could be identified by cataloging public T cell receptors. The T cell repertoires of several hundred subjects were profiled by immunosequencing and related to cytomegalovirus serostatus. Along with the roughly 670-subject first cohort, a separate validation cohort of some 130 different subjects was used. To predict cytomegalovirus infection status, the study brought together high-throughput TCR immunosequencing, statistical association of individual TCRs with disease status, and machine learning. A later analysis re-analyzed previously published TCR beta repertoires from roughly 690 donors and added high-resolution HLA genotyping to study TCR occurrence patterns. The later analysis used no new phenotypic data to find candidate immune exposures, relying instead on TCR beta sequences and their occurrence across donors. An earlier analysis of some 500 of the donors applied high-throughput TCR beta sequencing to assess whether each TCR beta V gene segment acted as functional or pseudogenic. Alongside the repertoire data, information on donor age, sex, ethnicity and CMV serostatus was compiled. A later genetic analysis took genome-wide SNP genotypes for about three fifths of the 666 donors and used that subset as a discovery cohort. All discovery cohort repertoires had been generated on a single sequencing platform. Class I and class II HLA loci were covered by the typing at four-digit resolution. The number of donors typed differed by locus, with roughly 629-640 for A, B, C, DRB1 and DQB1, more than 500 for DQA1, 600 to 610 for DPA1, and approximately 470 for DPB1. Because of strong linkage in the cohort, a few DR-DQ haplotypes were treated as single units for association and clustering. Among around 400 genotyped donors of the cohort, an average of approximately 200,000 unique TCR beta nucleotide sequences was sequenced per donor, of which 15% to 20% were non-productive.

In total, just over 650 healthy bone marrow donors made up the cohort. All cohort members were sampled while nominally healthy, although unrecorded immune exposures were likely present. The donor tested CMV seropositive and was one of the 289 seropositive cohort members. A peripheral blood sample was provided by each donor, and peripheral blood mononuclear cells were used for TCR beta sequencing. Genomic DNA extraction from the blood cell samples was performed with the Qiagen DNeasy Blood Extraction Kit. Summary of the overall study and its limitations: An association between a missense DCLRE1C variant and V-gene and J-gene trimming of TCR beta chains was found in a later genetic analysis and replicated in an independent cohort. At a false discovery rate of 0.05, a later analysis linked roughly 17,000 TCR beta sequences to specific HLA alleles. Because HLA typing was unavailable for some donors at each locus, only the typed subset was used in association tests. An earlier analysis of some 590 of the donors showed that most TCR beta V segments appeared in productive rearrangements either about 87% or about 30% of the time, which broadly matched IMGT annotations. Because counts were too low, roughly 18 rarely observed V segments, including chromosome 9 orphons, were left out of the earlier analysis of 587 of the donors. In a later genetic analysis, fewer N-insertions in productive TCRs were reported among donors in an Asian-associated ancestry cluster than the roughly 700-donor mean. The study gave a list of 150 to 200 TCR beta chains associated with cytomegalovirus. In vitro tests confirmed that a few of the cytomegalovirus-associated TCR beta chains recognize cytomegalovirus antigens. A further reported finding was that TCR beta sequences accurately predicted the HLA-A and HLA-B alleles for most subjects in the first cohort. In a later analysis, most CMV-associated TCR beta chains were found to appear HLA-restricted, with HLA associations seemingly driven largely by CMV exposure. Presence/absence analyses assumed roughly uniform sequencing depth across donors, an assumption that may not hold. In a later analysis, TCR association rates were found to vary across HLA loci, with the most associated TCRs seen for DRB1 alleles and the fewest for HLA-C alleles. In a later analysis, several top co-occurrence clusters were reported to appear linked to parvovirus B19, influenza, CMV and Epstein-Barr virus. Because the 87-base-pair reads could not distinguish some IMGT-functional V segments, including TRBV6-2 and TRBV6-3, those segments were excluded. The classifier was reported to diagnose cytomegalovirus status with high specificity and sensitivity in both the original and validation cohorts. Correlated functional status among segregating V segments might be attributable to linkage disequilibrium, but an unknown experimental factor could not be ruled out. A cluster of highly shared sequence variants was judged likely to represent a technical artifact of the sequencing pipeline. In this cohort, only TCR beta chains were sequenced, and detectable features were limited by the absence of alpha or paired-chain data. For the cohort, immune exposure information was limited to CMV serostatus. Compared with equally common non-associated chains, HLA-associated TCR beta chains in a later analysis were more clonally expanded and had lower generation probabilities. When HLA alleles, especially DR and DQ, strongly co-occurred, TCR associations were difficult to assign to individual alleles. The authors suggested that the approach could potentially be extended to other disease states and immunological phenotypes. Most TCR sequences were observed very rarely across donors, whereas some public TCRs were present in many individuals.

The library was obtained by the immunoSEQ multiplex PCR assay. For the multiplex PCR, a mixture combining 60 forward primers for TCR Vbeta segments and 13 reverse primers for TCR Jbeta segments was used. The CDR3 region of rearranged TCR beta genes was amplified from genomic DNA by a multiplex PCR assay. The Illumina HiSeq System was used to sequence the amplified TCR beta libraries as 87-base-pair reads. The original pipeline was this. Across the 666 repertoires, a later analysis counted roughly 84 million unique TCR beta chains, 9.5 million to 13 million of which were shared by at least two donors. Raw reads were error-corrected and collapsed into unique sequences by a nearest-neighbor algorithm in which closely related sequences were merged to remove PCR and sequencing errors. CDR3 sequences were aligned to IMGT reference sequences to assign V, D and J gene segments. For a sequence to be retained, a match of at least six nucleotides was required to both a V gene segment and a J gene segment. Rearrangements were called productive when the CDR3 lacked stop codons and stayed in frame with V and J; all others were non-productive. Following IMGT convention, CDR3 was defined as the stretch from the second conserved V-encoded cysteine to the conserved J-encoded phenylalanine. In an earlier analysis of more than 550 of the donors, sequences lacking an unambiguous match to a single V gene segment were excluded. In an earlier analysis of 450 to 700 of the donors, V segments were called functional above 56.7% productive rearrangements and were called segregating when the between-donor standard deviation exceeded 5%. A statistical classification framework was built to diagnose cytomegalovirus status from the catalog of TCR beta chain sequences. In a later analysis, V and J genes were assigned by comparing TCR nucleotide sequences against IMGT/GENE-DB human TR gene sequences. In a later analysis, CDR3 sequences and most-parsimonious VDJ recombination scenarios were assigned using the TCRdist pipeline. A later analysis defined each TCR beta chain by its CDR3 amino acid sequence plus V-gene family, and excluded reads lacking a unique V-gene family. As a way to deal with suspected cross-contamination and a sequencing artifact, a later analysis dropped 592 nucleotide sequences that were highly shared and had low generation probability. A later analysis calculated a clonal expansion index for each public chain from normalized within-repertoire ranks of inferred template counts. Generation probabilities in a later analysis came from a VDJ recombination model fitted to out-of-frame rearrangements, and those results were checked against IGoR. A later analysis scored TCR-TCR, TCR-HLA and TCR-CMV co-occurrence with hypergeometric tests, applying a repertoire-size bias correction to TCR pairs. To estimate false discovery rates, a later analysis permuted the HLA or CMV assignments 20 times. In a later analysis, co-occurring TCRs were grouped with DBSCAN, and TCRdist sequence similarity was added when clustering was performed within HLA-allele-positive subsets. For co-occurrence clustering, repertoires with fewer than 30,000 or more than 120,000 public chains were excluded, along with about five repertoires with anomalous nucleotide sharing. TCRdb took over this immuneACCESS table, retaining in-frame rearrangements with V and J assigned. Such tables are incomplete; in checked studies, under half of the missing clones stem from an unresolved V gene, and the remainder is unexplained. For V, J and clone size, that table is used; D and trimming come from the DNA. Recorded for this sample are 150,000 to 200,000 clones; roughly 80% of them occurred a single time. About 8% of the sample comes from the top ten.

The CDR1 and CDR2 encoded by the germline V gene (reference sequence) are GTSNPN and SVGIG. Measured from the cysteine to the phenylalanine, the CDR3 is 14 residues long. Solely the CDR3 DNA is kept, with 42 bases framed from the first base. V drops 0 bases and J drops 0 bases, leaving 8 bases in between. As regards this clone: Its antigen is still unknown. No much larger clonotype is one base removed from it; base qualities were not supplied.

This receptor was taken from a woman between 40 and 55 years old in good health and CMV-seropositive. The specimen sequenced was PBMCs. The chain was built from TRBV30 and TRBJ1-1; perhaps TRBD1 is the D gene, with 6 bases matching. The DNA sequence is TGTGCCTGGAGTGTCGGACAGCTGAACACTGAAGCTTTCTTT. Its amino acids are CAWSVGQLNTEAFF.